These 28 T cell receptor beta chains share one sample of origin, sequenced in a study of control samples from healthy donors and cancer patients. The method was immunoSEQ multiplex PCR; TCRdb's version includes in-frame clones alone and lacks a portion of them. The repertoire has more than 100,000 clones, approximately 90% of them found once; the top ten carry roughly 8.8%. Specimen: blood. These receptors all stem from a young man in good health.

The rearrangement joins TRBV5-6 to TRBJ1-1; TRBD1 is a possible D gene (6 bases). V lost 6 bases and J 5 bases, leaving 17 bases between the germline ends. CDR3 size: 14 residues. The V gene's germline CDR1 is SGHDT and CDR2 YYEEEE. This CDR3 is CASTLWRGVTEAFF. In DNA form, the CDR3 reads TGTGCCAGCACCCTGTGGAGGGGGGTAACTGAAGCTTTCTTT.

The genes are TRBV20-1 and TRBJ1-1; D is ambiguous. Trimming took off 3 bases at V and 8 bases at J, with 28 bases between the two ends. Looked up from germline, CDR1 is DFQATT and CDR2 is SNEGSKA (reference sequence). The CDR3 has 17 residues. The CDR3 reads CSASGRNKEEVLGEAFF. In DNA form, the CDR3 reads TGCAGTGCTAGTGGAAGAAACAAAGAGGAGGTGCTGGGGGAAGCTTTCTTT.

CDR3: CASSLQGSNTGELFF. In DNA form, the CDR3 reads TGCGCCAGCAGCTTACAGGGCTCGAACACCGGGGAGCTGTTTTTT. V gene TRBV5-1 combines with J gene TRBJ2-2, with D maybe TRBD1 (6 bases). The length of the CDR3 is 15 residues. Looked up from germline, CDR1 is SGHRS and CDR2 is YFSETQ. Trimming shortened V by 2 bases and J by 0 bases, and 8 bases separated the two germline ends.

The chain couples TRBV5-5 to TRBJ1-6; D might be TRBD1 (6 bases). V gave up 0 bases and J gave up 7 bases, with 8 bases separating them. CDR1 and CDR2 from the germline V gene are SGHKS and YYEKEE (reference sequence). This CDR3 has 14 amino acids. CDR3 amino acids: CASSLGGRNSPLHF. In DNA form, the CDR3 reads TGTGCCAGCAGCTTGGGGGGGCGGAATTCACCCCTCCACTTT.

The chain couples TRBV4-1 to TRBJ1-1; D may be TRBD1 (6 bases). The CDR3 spans 15 residues. V was shortened by 1 base and J by 4 bases, with 13 bases between the two germline ends. The germline gives CDR1 MGHRA, CDR2 YSYEKL. This CDR3 reads CASSQVGGGSTEAFF. The CDR3 nucleotides read TGCGCCAGCAGCCAAGTTGGAGGGGGGAGCACTGAAGCTTTCTTT.

The chain recombines TRBV2 with TRBJ2-1; 9 bases agree with TRBD1. This CDR3 spans 15 amino acids. Trimming at V came to 5 bases and at J to 8 bases, leaving 10 bases not matched to a gene. Germline lookup yields CDR1 SNHLY and CDR2 FYNNEI. This chain's CDR3 is CASSQTRTGVDEQFF. The CDR3 nucleotides read TGTGCCAGCAGTCAGACCAGGACAGGGGTGGATGAGCAGTTCTTC.

This clone was recorded once. This chain uses TRBV7-9 with TRBJ2-7; TRBD1 matches at 11 bases. The CDR3 spans 15 residues. Germline values: CDR1 SEHNR, CDR2 FQNEAQ (reference sequence). With 5 bases clipped from V and 2 bases from J, the junction kept 5 bases outside the gene matches. The CDR3 loop is CASSPGDRGTYEQYF. CDR3 nucleotides: TGTGCCAGCAGCCCGGGGGACAGGGGGACCTACGAGCAGTACTTC.

The chain links TRBV7-9 to TRBJ1-2, with a weak D call TRBD1 (6 bases). Germline V lookup: CDR1 SEHNR, CDR2 FQNEAQ (reference sequence). Trimming left V 2 bases short and J 14 bases short, with 9 bases between. The CDR3 has 10 amino acids. Here the CDR3 reads CASSLLQGTF. CDR3 sequence (DNA): TGTGCCAGCAGCTTACTCCAGGGGACCTTC.

The rearrangement links TRBV3-1 (or the pseudogene TRBV3-2) to TRBJ2-7; D may be TRBD1 (6 bases). Germline values: CDR1 LGHDT, CDR2 YNNKEL (reference sequence). The V gene lost 0 bases and the J gene lost 0 bases, with 12 bases spanning the gap. This CDR3 is built from 16 residues. The chain's CDR3 is CASSQEWTEPSYEQYF. CDR3 sequence (DNA): TGTGCCAGCAGCCAAGAATGGACAGAACCCTCCTACGAGCAGTACTTC.

This rearrangement joins TRBV7-2 to TRBJ2-7; D remains ambiguous. Germline values: CDR1 SGHTA, CDR2 FQGNSA. V gave up 2 bases and J gave up 5 bases, with 7 bases separating them. The CDR3 loop spans 12 amino acids. CDR3 protein: CASSLSGHEQYF. The DNA of the CDR3 is TGTGCCAGCAGCTTATCGGGCCACGAGCAGTACTTC.

The chain has TRBV2 and TRBJ1-6, with 7 nucleotides matching TRBD1. The CDR3 runs to 13 residues. Per the germline V gene, CDR1 is SNHLY and CDR2 is FYNNEI. The junction had 6 bases not matched to a gene; V was cut back by 4 bases and J by 12 bases. The CDR3 sequence is CASSAGQDLPLHF. In DNA form, the CDR3 reads TGTGCCAGCAGTGCTGGACAGGATTTACCCCTCCACTTT.

The rearrangement links TRBV4-1 to TRBJ2-1; unclear D gene. The V gene's germline CDR1 is MGHRA and CDR2 YSYEKL. The CDR3 has 15 residues. The V end was cut by 0 bases, the J end by 5 bases, with 11 bases between. CDR3 sequence: CASSQDRPVDNEQFF. The CDR3 nucleotides read TGCGCCAGCAGCCAAGATAGGCCGGTAGACAATGAGCAGTTCTTC.

The chain recombines TRBV19 with TRBJ1-5, with D uncertain. Germline CDR1 LNHDA, CDR2 SQIVND (reference sequence). The ends were cut back, 6 bases at V and 4 bases at J, with 7 bases in the middle. The CDR3 contains 12 residues. The CDR3 region is CASRSGNQPQHF. DNA of the CDR3: TGTGCCAGTAGATCCGGGAATCAGCCCCAGCATTTT. Filled out from reference TRBV19 and TRBJ1-5, the complete variable domain reads DGGITQSPKYLFRKEGQNVTLSCEQNLNHDAMYWYRQDPGQGLRLIYYSQIVNDFQKGDIAEGYSVSREKKESFPLTVTSAQKNPTAFYLCASRSGNQPQHFGDGTRLSIL.

The V and J genes are TRBV6-5 and TRBJ2-7; unclear D gene. The CDR3 is 15 amino acids. V shed 2 bases and J shed 2 bases, with 13 bases lying between them. CDR1 is MNHEY and CDR2 is SVGAGI in the germline V gene. The DNA for the CDR3 is TGTGCCAGCAGTTACCAGCGCCCAGGACCCTACGAGCAGTACTTC. Protein: CASSYQRPGPYEQYF.

The chain combines TRBV28 with TRBJ1-5; 9 nucleotides line up with TRBD1. Germline lookup yields CDR1 MDHEN and CDR2 SYDVKM. This CDR3 region has 15 residues. J gave up 5 bases and V 7 bases, and 9 bases lay outside the gene matches. CDR3 sequence (DNA): TGTGCCAGCATTAATACGGACAGGGGACATCAGCCCCAGCATTTT. The encoded protein is CASINTDRGHQPQHF.

The rearrangement joins TRBV21-1 to TRBJ2-5; the table gives TRBD2 as D, unverified against the DNA. TRBV21-1 is shown as a pseudogene. The CDR3 covers 15 residues. In DNA form, the CDR3 reads TGTGCCAGCAGCAAGGACTCACCTGAGCGCGAGACCCAGTACTTC. Protein sequence: CASSKDSPERETQYF.

The CDR3 loop reads CASSSRHRGDTEAFF. The CDR3 DNA reads as TGTGCCAGCAGCTCACGTCATAGGGGAGACACTGAAGCTTTCTTT. The chain has TRBV9 and TRBJ1-1; D possibly corresponds to TRBD1 (5 bases). This CDR3 spans 15 amino acids. Trimming took 4 bases from V and 3 from J, leaving 16 bases between them. CDR1 and CDR2 (germline): SGDLS, YYNGEE.

The rearrangement uses TRBV6-8 and TRBJ2-7, with D hard to call. Trimming cost V 4 bases and J 4 bases, with 8 bases left between them. This CDR3 is 12 amino acids long. Germline V gene sequence: CDR1 MNHGY, CDR2 SAAAGT. The DNA of the CDR3 is TGTGCCAGCAGTTTACAGATATACGAGCAGTACTTC. Translation: CASSLQIYEQYF.

The CDR3 sequence: CASSRRGGQDTQYF. For the CDR3, the DNA is TGTGCCAGCAGTAGGCGGGGGGGCCAAGATACGCAGTATTTT. The chain carries TRBV5-6 and TRBJ2-3, with 9 bases that match TRBD2. Per germline, CDR1 SGHDT and CDR2 YYEEEE. This CDR3 comprises 14 residues. V lost 5 bases and J lost 5; bases outside the gene matches: 6.

The CDR3 sequence is CASSIGSNTGELFF. The CDR3 coding sequence is TGTGCCAGTAGTATTGGATCGAACACCGGGGAGCTGTTTTTT. The gene calls are TRBV19 and TRBJ2-2; unclear D gene. The ends were cut back, 3 bases at V and 0 bases at J, with 5 bases in the middle. Germline V lookup: CDR1 LNHDA, CDR2 SQIVND (reference sequence). The CDR3 consists of 14 residues.

The rearrangement joins TRBV29-1 to TRBJ2-7; the match to TRBD1 covers 8 bases. From germline, CDR1 is SQVTM and CDR2 ANQGSEA. The CDR3 is made up of 14 amino acids. The V and J ends lost 4 bases and 2 bases, in that order; junction bases with no gene match: 7. The CDR3 region has the DNA TGCAGCGTTGGAGGCGGACAGGGAGCCTACGAGCAGTACTTC. Its protein product is CSVGGGQGAYEQYF.

The chain is built from TRBV10-2 and TRBJ1-1; possible D gene TRBD1, 5 bases. The V end lost 5 bases, the J end lost 5 bases, and 15 bases lay between the germline ends. The CDR3 spans 14 residues. The germline V gene has CDR1 WSHSY and CDR2 SAAADI. The CDR3: CASSLVQGGTEAFF. In nucleotides, the CDR3 is TGCGCCAGCAGTCTCGTTCAGGGTGGGACTGAAGCTTTCTTT.

V and J are TRBV11-2 and TRBJ1-2; perhaps TRBD1 as D (5 bases). In germline, CDR1 is SGHAT, CDR2 FQNNGV. The V end was cut by 5 bases, the J end by 5 bases, with 9 bases between. The CDR3 is made up of 12 amino acids. The CDR3 DNA follows: TGTGCCAGCAGCCCCAGGGAGTATGGCTACACCTTC. It specifies CASSPREYGYTF.

The chain uses TRBV11-3 and TRBJ2-1; unclear D gene. The CDR3 covers 15 residues. V lost 2 bases, J lost 1 base, and 9 bases lay in between. Germline CDR1 SGHNT, CDR2 YENEEA. The CDR3 DNA sequence: TGTGCCAGCAGCTTAAGAGCAGGATCCTACAATGAGCAGTTCTTC. As protein: CASSLRAGSYNEQFF.

The genes are TRBV10-3 and TRBJ2-2; D gene unclear. This CDR3 comprises 13 residues. Germline CDR1 reads ENHRY; CDR2 reads SYGVKD. V was trimmed by 4 bases and J by 4 bases, leaving 7 bases between them. The chain's CDR3 is CAISGTGTGELFF. For the CDR3, the DNA is TGTGCCATCAGTGGTACGGGCACCGGGGAGCTGTTTTTT.

The rearrangement joins TRBV14 to TRBJ2-3; a possible D gene is TRBD2 (6 bases). Trimming cost V 4 bases and J 6 bases, with 17 bases left between them. Per germline, CDR1 SGHDN and CDR2 FVKESK. This CDR3 is built from 15 residues. This CDR3 is CASSLGDSEVDTQYF. Written as DNA, the CDR3 is TGTGCCAGCAGCCTTGGGGACTCGGAGGTGGATACGCAGTATTTT.

This chain links TRBV7-7 with TRBJ2-7; 10 bases are a match to TRBD2. The CDR3 spans 14 residues. J was trimmed by 2 bases and V by 7 bases; bases with no gene match: 5. CDR1 and CDR2 from the germline V gene are SSHAT and FNYEAQ (reference sequence). The CDR3 here is CASTLAGVTYEQYF. As DNA, the CDR3 is TGTGCCAGCACCCTAGCGGGGGTTACCTACGAGCAGTACTTC.

CDR3 bases: TGTGCCAGCAGTGAGGATCAGGGGACCGGGGAGCTGTTTTTT. This encodes CASSEDQGTGELFF. This chain connects TRBV6-1 to TRBJ2-2; possibly TRBD1 for D (6 bases). The CDR3 loop spans 14 amino acids. Trimming took 3 bases from V and 5 from J, leaving 10 bases between them. In germline, CDR1 is MNHNS, CDR2 SASEGT.